Below are 28 T cell receptor beta chains sequenced from a single sample in a study of human T cells and chemical hapten exposure. As for time point: patch test 3, about 24 weeks after DPC sensitization. Regarding treatment: therapeutic diphenylcyclopropenone sensitization with weekly scalp DPC. One entry per CDR3 protein, called by TCRdb with MiXCR from the RACE reads. The table has about 160,000 distinct CDR3 sequences, around a quarter seen once. The sequenced sample was whole blood, obtained in connection with sensitization to the hapten diphenylcyclopropenone (DPC). The receptors come from a woman between 18 and 29 years old with alopecia areata. Some clones in this sample may be carry-over from other donors' samples.

The sample holds a few counts of this clonotype. The chain uses TRBV29-1 and TRBJ2-7; unclear D gene. The CDR3 totals 12 residues. Germline V gene sequence: CDR1 SQVTM, CDR2 ANQGSEA. V lost 3 bases, J lost 6 bases, and 12 bases lay in between. The CDR3 is CSVEVTTGEQYF. CDR3 nucleotide sequence: TGCAGCGTTGAGGTCACCACGGGCGAGCAGTACTTC.

This clonotype has just a few counts. The V and J genes are TRBV29-1 and TRBJ1-1, with D possibly being TRBD1 (5 bases). Germline V CDR1 and CDR2: SQVTM, ANQGSEA. The V gene lost 7 bases and the J gene lost 12 bases, with 24 bases spanning the gap. The CDR3 loop spans 13 amino acids. CDR3 sequence (DNA): TGCAGCGGAGAATACGGGACCCAAAGAGGAACTTTCTTT. Protein sequence: CSGEYGTQRGTFF.

This chain joins TRBV27 and TRBJ2-3; 11 bases agree with TRBD2. V lost 2 bases, J lost 3 bases, and 1 base stayed unmatched. The germline V gene has CDR1 MNHEY and CDR2 SMNVEV (reference sequence). The CDR3 totals 15 residues. CDR3: CASSLTSGGTDTQYF. In DNA, the CDR3 is TGTGCCAGCAGTTTAACTAGCGGGGGAACAGATACGCAGTATTTT.

This clonotype was observed many times. The chain recombines TRBV5-6 with TRBJ1-5; possible D gene TRBD1, 5 bases. Germline V gives CDR1 SGHDT, CDR2 YYEEEE. This CDR3 is 13 amino acids long. Trimming removed 5 bases from V and 4 bases from J, with 10 bases in between. The DNA of the CDR3 is TGTGCCAGCAGTTGGACACCAAATCAGCCCCAGCATTTT. Translation: CASSWTPNQPQHF.

CDR3 sequence: CASSVGGRPSYGYTF. CDR3 bases: TGTGCCAGCAGCGTAGGAGGGAGGCCGTCCTATGGCTACACCTTC. The chain employs TRBV9 and TRBJ1-2; D is unclear. Germline V CDR1 and CDR2: SGDLS, YYNGEE. Trimming pared 0 bases from V and 4 bases from J, leaving 13 bases between. The CDR3 has 15 residues.

This chain uses TRBV4-3 with TRBJ2-1; 8 nucleotides match TRBD2. The CDR3 runs to 16 residues. Germline CDR1 is LGHNA and CDR2 is YSLEER. V dropped 0 bases and J dropped 4; count of bases not matched to a gene: 5. CDR3 coding DNA: TGCGCCAGCAGCCAAGAGGGGGCGGGAGGATACAATGAGCAGTTCTTC. Amino acid sequence: CASSQEGAGGYNEQFF.

J is TRBJ1-5 and V is TRBV27; TRBD1 aligns across 7 bases. Looked up from germline, CDR1 is MNHEY and CDR2 is SMNVEV (reference sequence). The trim removed 8 bases at V and 0 bases at J, leaving 10 bases unmatched. The CDR3 sequence is 16 residues long. The CDR3 nucleotides are TGTGCCAGCGAGCTGGGGACAGACTATAGCAATCAGCCCCAGCATTTT. This sequence encodes CASELGTDYSNQPQHF.

This clonotype has just a few counts. CDR3 nucleotides: TGCAGTGCGGACCCTTTTGTGGGGGCCGATGAAGCTTTCTTT. Residues: CSADPFVGADEAFF. V gene TRBV20-1 combines with J gene TRBJ1-1; tentatively, D is TRBD1 (6 bases). The ends were cut back, 6 bases at V and 7 bases at J, with 21 bases in the middle. The CDR3 has 14 residues. Germline V lookup: CDR1 DFQATT, CDR2 SNEGSKA (reference sequence).

This chain links TRBV10-3 with TRBJ1-2; D perhaps matches TRBD1 (5 bases). V lost 8 bases and J lost 4, with 17 bases in between. This CDR3 has 14 amino acids. Germline values: CDR1 ENHRY, CDR2 SYGVKD. The CDR3 coding sequence is TGTGCCATCGCGGTCGCGGGGCGAAGCTATGGCTACACCTTC. Its translation: CAIAVAGRSYGYTF.

This clonotype was counted between two and nine times. CDR3: CASSLVGTGSYNEQFF. CDR3 coding DNA: TGTGCCAGCAGCTTAGTGGGGACAGGCTCCTACAATGAGCAGTTCTTC. The chain recombines TRBV7-2 with TRBJ2-1; 8 bases agree with TRBD1. This CDR3 spans 16 amino acids. V lost 1 base and J lost 0; bases outside the gene matches: 2. The germline V gene has CDR1 SGHTA and CDR2 FQGNSA.

This clonotype was counted many times. V and J are TRBV20-1 and TRBJ1-1, with TRBD1 matching 7 bases. From germline, CDR1 is DFQATT and CDR2 SNEGSKA (reference sequence). CDR3 size: 15 residues. V shed 4 bases and J 2 bases; nucleotides not matched to a gene: 10. This CDR3 is CSAKTGTDSNTEAFF. The CDR3 DNA sequence: TGCAGTGCTAAAACCGGGACAGACTCCAACACTGAAGCTTTCTTT.

This clonotype was recorded a few times. The CDR3 reads CASSEQGRLVSGANVLTF. For the CDR3, the DNA is TGCGCCAGCAGCGAACAGGGGAGGCTTGTCTCTGGGGCCAACGTCCTGACTTTC. This sequence joins TRBV4-3 and TRBJ2-6; weak D call: TRBD1 (7 bases). This CDR3 spans 18 amino acids. Germline CDR1 and CDR2: LGHNA and YSLEER. V lost 5 bases to trimming and J lost 0 bases, with 17 bases between them.

The genes are TRBV30 and TRBJ2-7; D ambiguous. Trimming stripped 0 bases from V and 2 bases from J, with 11 bases between. Per the germline V gene, CDR1 is GTSNPN and CDR2 is SVGIG (reference sequence). CDR3 size: 14 residues. The CDR3 coding sequence is TGTGCCTGGAGTGTTGGCACTTACCCCTACGAGCAGTACTTC. Amino acid sequence: CAWSVGTYPYEQYF.

V and J are TRBV6-5 and TRBJ1-1; TRBD1 matches 9 bases. Unmatched junction bases numbered 9, after V lost 7 bases and J lost 6 bases. The CDR3 is made up of 14 amino acids. CDR1 MNHEY and CDR2 SVGAGI come from the germline V gene. The CDR3 protein is CASTGTGPNAEAFF. In DNA form, the CDR3 reads TGTGCCAGCACAGGGACAGGGCCTAACGCTGAAGCTTTCTTT.

The rearrangement uses TRBV7-2 and TRBJ2-1, with 13 bases aligning to TRBD2. The CDR3 has 20 amino acids. In germline, CDR1 is SGHTA, CDR2 FQGNSA. J was trimmed by 1 base and V by 5 bases; bases with no gene match: 14. CDR3 DNA: TGTGCCAGCAGCCCCCGGACTAGCGGGAGTTGGGGAGGGTCCTACAATGAGCAGTTCTTC. It is translated as CASSPRTSGSWGGSYNEQFF. Variable domain in full (rest from reference TRBV7-2 and TRBJ2-1): GAGVSQSPSNKVTEKGKDVELRCDPISGHTALYWYRQSLGQGLEFLIYFQGNSAPDKSGLPSDRFSAERTGGSVSTLTIQRTQQEDSAVYLCASSPRTSGSWGGSYNEQFFGPGTRLTVL.

This clonotype was found a few times. The rearrangement links TRBV4-2 to TRBJ2-2, with 9 bases matching TRBD1. Germline loops: CDR1 LGHNA, CDR2 YNFKEQ. V gave up 6 bases and J gave up 8 bases; unmatched junction bases: 10. The CDR3 consists of 15 residues. The CDR3 DNA reads TGTGCCAGCAGTATTACAGGGGGCTTAACTGGGGAGCTGTTTTTT. As protein: CASSITGGLTGELFF.

This chain joins TRBV7-9 and TRBJ1-3; D might be TRBD1 (5 bases). Germline CDR1 SEHNR, CDR2 FQNEAQ (reference sequence). V gave up 3 bases and J gave up 3 bases, with 9 bases separating them. The CDR3 runs to 14 residues. The chain's CDR3 is CASSLGVRGNTIYF. As DNA, the CDR3 is TGTGCCAGCAGCTTGGGGGTTCGTGGAAACACCATATATTTT.

The V call is TRBV27, the J call TRBJ2-1; TRBD1 agrees at 8 bases. In germline, CDR1 is MNHEY, CDR2 SMNVEV (reference sequence). V shed 6 bases, J shed 6 bases, and the junction held 4 bases outside the gene matches. The CDR3 totals 13 residues. CDR3 sequence reads: CASRPQGGNEQFF. The CDR3 DNA sequence: TGTGCCAGCAGACCACAGGGGGGCAATGAGCAGTTCTTC.

This clonotype was found a few times. The rearrangement links TRBV9 to TRBJ2-3; D possibly corresponds to TRBD2 (5 bases). The CDR3 is made up of 16 amino acids. In germline, CDR1 is SGDLS, CDR2 YYNGEE. The V end lost 0 bases, the J end lost 3 bases, and 14 bases lay between the germline ends. The CDR3 DNA follows: TGTGCCAGCAGCGTAGATACGGGTCCGGGGACAGATACGCAGTATTTT. Residues: CASSVDTGPGTDTQYF.

CDR3 sequence reads: CASRTGLNTEAFF. The CDR3 DNA is TGTGCCAGCAGGACAGGATTGAACACTGAAGCTTTCTTT. The gene calls are TRBV27 and TRBJ1-1; D might be TRBD1 (6 bases). Trimming shortened V by 6 bases and J by 0 bases, and 8 bases separated the two germline ends. CDR3 length: 13 residues. Germline V CDR1 and CDR2: MNHEY, SMNVEV (reference sequence).

This clonotype was observed at least ten times. The chain uses TRBV7-6 and TRBJ2-2, with TRBD2 matching 9 bases. There are 16 residues in the CDR3. CDR1 and CDR2 (germline): SGHVS, FNYEAQ. Trimming took 3 bases from V and 6 from J; bases not matched to a gene: 8. CDR3 DNA sequence: TGTGCCAGCAGCTTGATGAGAAGCGGGGGGTCCGGGGAGCTGTTTTTT. This sequence encodes CASSLMRSGGSGELFF.

The CDR3 nucleotides are TGCGCCAGCAGCCAAGATCGGGGACAGGGTAAGAATGAGCAGTTCTTC. This gives the protein CASSQDRGQGKNEQFF. The V and J genes are TRBV4-1 and TRBJ2-1, with 9 bases identical to TRBD1. The V and J ends lost 0 bases and 7 bases, in that order; junction bases with no gene match: 7. Looked up from germline, CDR1 is MGHRA and CDR2 is YSYEKL. This CDR3 is 16 amino acids long.

This chain links TRBV20-1 with TRBJ1-1; tentatively, D is TRBD1 (5 bases). The CDR3 sequence is 15 residues long. The V gene lost 5 bases and the J gene lost 6 bases, with 22 bases spanning the gap. Germline V gene lookup returns CDR1 DFQATT and CDR2 SNEGSKA (reference sequence). The CDR3 loop is CSAPFEGIGYAEAFF. As DNA, the CDR3 is TGCAGTGCTCCGTTTGAGGGGATCGGTTACGCTGAAGCTTTCTTT.

This rearrangement joins TRBV11-3 to TRBJ2-1; TRBD2 matches at 11 bases. The germline gives CDR1 SGHNT, CDR2 YENEEA. The CDR3 sequence is 19 residues long. V lost 3 bases and J lost 1; bases outside the gene matches: 11. Here the CDR3 DNA reads TGTGCCAGCAGCTTCTCACCTGGGACTAGCGGCTGGTCCTACAATGAGCAGTTCTTC. This codes for CASSFSPGTSGWSYNEQFF.

The chain carries TRBV7-9 and TRBJ2-5; D gene unclear. The CDR3 has 14 amino acids. CDR1 is SEHNR and CDR2 is FQNEAQ in the germline V gene (reference sequence). V was cut by 0 bases and J by 2 bases, with 7 bases left in between. The CDR3 sequence: CASSLASAQETQYF. The CDR3 DNA sequence: TGTGCCAGCAGCTTAGCGTCTGCTCAAGAGACCCAGTACTTC.

The genes are TRBV29-1 and TRBJ2-2; D may be TRBD2 (5 bases). Germline V gives CDR1 SQVTM, CDR2 ANQGSEA. CDR3 length: 12 residues. Trimming took 3 bases from V and 12 from J, leaving 14 bases between them. The CDR3 nucleotides read TGCAGCGTTGAGGGAAAGCCGGGGAAGCTGTTTTTT. Protein sequence: CSVEGKPGKLFF.

The chain has TRBV7-9 and TRBJ2-1, with TRBD1 matching over 10 bases. CDR3 length: 22 amino acids. V dropped 4 bases and J dropped 3; count of bases not matched to a gene: 24. Germline CDR1 reads SEHNR; CDR2 reads FQNEAQ (reference sequence). In DNA form, the CDR3 reads TGTGCCAGCAGCTCTTGGGTGGCGATGAGACAGGGGGCGACCCAATTCTACAATGAGCAGTTCTTC. It translates to CASSSWVAMRQGATQFYNEQFF.

This clonotype was observed a handful of times. The chain joins TRBV29-1 to TRBJ2-7, with TRBD1 matching 9 bases. The CDR3 has 14 residues. Germline V gene sequence: CDR1 SQVTM, CDR2 ANQGSEA. The V segment lost 6 bases and the J segment 0 bases; nucleotides outside the gene matches: 6. CDR3: CSVAGTGSSYEQYF. The CDR3 DNA reads as TGCAGCGTAGCCGGGACAGGGAGCTCCTACGAGCAGTACTTC.